The 24 T cell receptor beta chains below all came from one sample that was sequenced in a study of shared clonotypes between healthy human individuals. The repertoire was sequenced with immunoSEQ multiplex PCR; TCRdb's copy has only in-frame clones and lacks some. The sample has about 680,000 clones, about 92% seen once. As defined, naive CD8 cells were CD45RO-negative and positively selected for CCR7, with terminally differentiated effector memory CD45RA+ cells excluded. Sequencing was performed on naive CD8+ T cells sorted from blood. The receptor set was obtained from a young man in good health.

The rearrangement uses TRBV7-2 and TRBJ1-1; tentatively, D is TRBD1 (6 bases). Trimming removed 2 bases at V and 1 base at J, with 11 bases between. This CDR3 has 15 amino acids. CDR1 is SGHTA, CDR2 FQGNSA, per germline. CDR3 sequence reads: CASSLRTVRNTEAFF. The CDR3 nucleotides read TGTGCCAGCAGCTTAAGGACAGTTCGGAACACTGAAGCTTTCTTT. The full variable domain, rest sourced from reference TRBV7-2 and TRBJ1-1, is GAGVSQSPSNKVTEKGKDVELRCDPISGHTALYWYRQSLGQGLEFLIYFQGNSAPDKSGLPSDRFSAERTGGSVSTLTIQRTQQEDSAVYLCASSLRTVRNTEAFFGQGTRLTVV.

The rearrangement uses TRBV6-5 and TRBJ1-1; no definite D call. Between the trimmed V and J ends, which lost 0 bases and 9 bases, there was a span of 11 bases. From germline, CDR1 is MNHEY and CDR2 SVGAGI. This CDR3 is built from 13 residues. Here the CDR3 DNA reads TGTGCCAGCAGTTACTCGATCAGCGCTCAAGCTTTCTTT. Encoded protein: CASSYSISAQAFF.

This clone was seen a handful of times. The rearrangement uses TRBV28 and TRBJ1-5, with D unclear. Germline values: CDR1 MDHEN, CDR2 SYDVKM. Trimming removed 6 bases from V and 6 bases from J, with 12 bases in between. This CDR3 region has 13 residues. The CDR3 reads CASSQFRVQPQHF. The CDR3 bases are TGTGCCAGCAGCCAATTTAGGGTTCAGCCCCAGCATTTT.

The V and J genes are TRBV6-1 and TRBJ1-1, with D perhaps TRBD1 (5 bases). The V and J ends lost 2 bases and 2 bases respectively, with 15 bases between them. Germline CDR1 and CDR2: MNHNS and SASEGT. The CDR3 spans 16 residues. CDR3 sequence reads: CASSEFLSRGNTEAFF. CDR3 sequence (DNA): TGTGCCAGCAGTGAATTCCTCAGTCGGGGCAACACTGAAGCTTTCTTT.

A word on this clone: This sample includes further DNA sequences coding for the same CDR3. CDR3 sequence (DNA): TGTGCCAGTAGTATAGTAGGGGGGAGCAATCAGCCCCAGCATTTT. Residues: CASSIVGGSNQPQHF. The gene calls are TRBV19 and TRBJ1-5; TRBD1 is a possible D gene (6 bases). The V gene lost 1 base and the J gene lost 1 base, with 8 bases spanning the gap. Germline values: CDR1 LNHDA, CDR2 SQIVND (reference sequence). This CDR3 has 15 residues.

This chain links TRBV27 with TRBJ2-7, with TRBD1 identical over 10 bases. The CDR3 has 15 residues. The germline V gene has CDR1 MNHEY and CDR2 SMNVEV (reference sequence). Losses at the gene ends were 3 bases for V and 1 base for J; bases not matched to a gene: 3. CDR3 region: CASSLGQGYSYEQYF. The CDR3 coding sequence is TGTGCCAGCAGTTTGGGACAGGGGTATTCCTACGAGCAGTACTTC.

V usage is TRBV21-1 and J usage is TRBJ2-3; the table assigns TRBD2, which was not confirmed against the DNA. TRBV21-1 constitutes a pseudogene. This CDR3 is built from 17 residues. The CDR3 region is CASSKAPGASGGDTQYF. The CDR3 DNA reads as TGTGCCAGCAGCAAAGCCCCAGGGGCTAGCGGAGGAGATACGCAGTATTTT.

This clone was counted once. Relative to the germline gene, one junction end is altered; a read error may explain this. This chain links TRBV10-3 with TRBJ2-1; 8 nucleotides match TRBD2. The CDR3 extends over 14 amino acids. Germline V lookup: CDR1 ENHRY, CDR2 SYGVKD. The CDR3 sequence is CATSTSGDYNEQFF. Written as DNA, the CDR3 is TGTGCCACCAGTACTAGCGGAGACTACAATGAGCAGTTCTTC.

The chain links TRBV6-5 to TRBJ2-1, with D perhaps matching TRBD1 or TRBD2 (5 bases each). The CDR3 consists of 15 residues. From germline, CDR1 is MNHEY and CDR2 SVGAGI. V dropped 4 bases and J dropped 9 bases, with 19 bases sitting between them. This CDR3 reads CASSWTGQGTIEQFF. Written as DNA, the CDR3 is TGTGCCAGCAGTTGGACTGGTCAGGGTACTATTGAGCAGTTCTTC.

The chain employs TRBV9 and TRBJ2-2, with TRBD1 matching over 8 bases. Trimming removed 4 bases from V and 4 bases from J; junction bases left unmatched: 3. Per the germline V gene, CDR1 is SGDLS and CDR2 is YYNGEE. The CDR3 spans 14 residues. The CDR3 protein is CASSRTGSTGELFF. The CDR3 bases are TGTGCCAGCAGCCGGACAGGGTCCACCGGGGAGCTGTTTTTT.

This rearrangement joins TRBV29-1 to TRBJ2-5, with D perhaps assigned TRBD1 or TRBD2 (5 bases each). The CDR3 runs 12 residues. CDR1 and CDR2 (germline): SQVTM, ANQGSEA. V lost 5 bases to trimming and J lost 0 bases, with 7 bases between them. The CDR3 spells CSVWDHQETQYF. CDR3 nucleotides: TGCAGCGTTTGGGACCACCAAGAGACCCAGTACTTC.

This chain links TRBV6-6 with TRBJ2-7, with a tentative D call TRBD1 (6 bases). Germline assignment: CDR1 MNHNY and CDR2 SVGAGI (reference sequence). The CDR3 covers 14 residues. Trimming stripped 4 bases from V and 2 bases from J, with 12 bases between. CDR3 sequence (DNA): TGTGCCAGCAGTTTCGAGGACAGTCCCTACGAGCAGTACTTC. Its protein product is CASSFEDSPYEQYF.

V is TRBV7-8 and J is TRBJ2-4; D possibly corresponds to TRBD2 (6 bases). V gave up 5 bases and J gave up 5 bases, with 13 bases separating them. CDR1 and CDR2 (germline): SGHVS, FQNEAQ. The length of the CDR3 is 14 residues. CDR3 protein: CASSPGTSQNIQYF. CDR3 sequence (DNA): TGTGCCAGCAGCCCAGGGACTTCCCAAAACATTCAGTACTTC.

The rearrangement uses TRBV7-9 and TRBJ2-1; D is perhaps TRBD2 (6 bases). V gave up 5 bases and J gave up 2 bases, with 19 bases separating them. Per the germline V gene, CDR1 is SEHNR and CDR2 is FQNEAQ (reference sequence). The CDR3 loop spans 17 amino acids. The CDR3, as DNA: TGTGCCAGCAGCGAGCTTGAAGGAGGGCCCCCCTACAATGAGCAGTTCTTC. It yields the protein CASSELEGGPPYNEQFF. The whole variable domain, remainder taken from reference TRBV7-9 and TRBJ2-1, is DTGVSQNPRHKITKRGQNVTFRCDPISEHNRLYWYRQTLGQGPEFLTYFQNEAQLEKSRLLSDRFSAERPKGSFSTLEIQRTEQGDSAMYLCASSELEGGPPYNEQFFGPGTRLTVL.

V is TRBV5-4 and J is TRBJ2-1; the D is unclear. The germline CDR1 and CDR2 sequences are SGHNT and YYREEE (reference sequence). The CDR3 sequence is 12 residues long. Deletions cut 4 bases from V and 9 bases from J, with 11 bases between. The CDR3 protein is CASSQALGEQFF. The CDR3 nucleotides are TGTGCCAGCAGCCAAGCTTTGGGTGAGCAGTTCTTC.

V gene TRBV25-1 combines with J gene TRBJ2-7; D unresolved. CDR3 length: 10 residues. V lost 10 bases and J 7 bases, leaving 11 bases between the germline ends. CDR1 is MGHDK, CDR2 SYGVNS, per germline. As DNA, the CDR3 is TGTGCCACCCAAGCTGGGGAGCAGTACTTC. Its protein is CATQAGEQYF.

The chain is built from TRBV6-5 and TRBJ1-5, with a tentative D call TRBD1 (6 bases). This CDR3 is 14 amino acids long. The germline V gene encodes CDR1 MNHEY and CDR2 SVGAGI. With 6 bases removed from V and 4 bases from J, the gap between germline ends came to 13 bases. The CDR3 coding sequence is TGTGCCAGCAGCGGGGGGCTTCATAATCAGCCCCAGCATTTT. This sequence encodes CASSGGLHNQPQHF.

This clone has just a few counts. V and J are TRBV29-1 and TRBJ2-5, with 9 bases lining up with TRBD1. Germline CDR1 and CDR2: SQVTM and ANQGSEA. The CDR3 sequence is 17 residues long. The V segment lost 3 bases and the J segment 2 bases; nucleotides outside the gene matches: 13. The CDR3 reads CSVDGTGQLAGQETQYF. The CDR3 bases are TGCAGCGTTGATGGGACAGGGCAACTCGCGGGTCAAGAGACCCAGTACTTC.

The chain links TRBV2 to TRBJ2-5; 7 bases line up with TRBD1. This CDR3 contains 15 residues. Germline V lookup: CDR1 SNHLY, CDR2 FYNNEI. The V segment lost 8 bases and the J segment 5 bases; nucleotides outside the gene matches: 14. CDR3 sequence (DNA): TGTGCCAGCGGACCCCTTCAGGGGGAAAAGGAGACCCAGTACTTC. Its translation is CASGPLQGEKETQYF.

This clone was seen repeatedly, ten times or more. Written as DNA, the CDR3 is TGTGCCAGCAGCCCACCTTTAGCGGGAGACAGGGGAGAGACCCAGTACTTC. Amino acid sequence: CASSPPLAGDRGETQYF. The chain couples TRBV13 to TRBJ2-5; weak D call: TRBD2 (9 bases). Between the trimmed V and J ends, which lost 5 bases and 4 bases, there was a span of 23 bases. The CDR3 has 17 amino acids. Germline CDR1 reads PRHDT; CDR2 reads FYEKMQ (reference sequence). The full variable domain, its missing parts supplied by reference TRBV13 and TRBJ2-5, is AAGVIQSPRHLIKEKRETATLKCYPIPRHDTVYWYQQGPGQDPQFLISFYEKMQSDKGSIPDRFSAQQFSDYHSELNMSSLELGDSALYFCASSPPLAGDRGETQYFGPGTRLLVL.

The chain carries TRBV10-3 and TRBJ2-1; TRBD1 or TRBD2 may be the D gene (6 bases each). There are 16 residues in the CDR3. From germline, CDR1 is ENHRY and CDR2 SYGVKD. Trimming cost V 6 bases and J 7 bases, with 22 bases left between them. CDR3 in DNA: TGTGCCATCAGCGGGGGACCCTACGGGGGCGGGAATGAGCAGTTCTTC. It encodes CAISGGPYGGGNEQFF.

The chain links TRBV21-1 to TRBJ1-4. TRBV21-1 is a documented pseudogene. The CDR3 totals 17 residues. This CDR3 reads CASSKALLAVRLVKLFF. CDR3 nucleotides: TGTGCCAGCAGCAAAGCGCTTTTAGCCGTGCGGTTGGTAAAACTGTTTTTT.

V usage is TRBV5-1 and J usage is TRBJ2-4; D unclear. The CDR3 is made up of 13 amino acids. V was clipped by 5 bases and J by 8 bases, with 14 bases between them. CDR1 and CDR2 (germline): SGHRS, YFSETQ. CDR3 sequence: CASSDIGDYIQYF. The CDR3 DNA reads as TGCGCCAGCAGTGATATAGGTGACTACATTCAGTACTTC.

The chain has TRBV11-2 and TRBJ2-1; 8 bases align to TRBD2. CDR1 SGHAT and CDR2 FQNNGV come from the germline V gene. The CDR3 is 17 residues long. V lost 2 bases to trimming and J lost 5 bases; unmatched junction nucleotides: 11. DNA of the CDR3: TGTGCCAGCAGCTTATTCCCGGGAGGGACTATTCACAATGAGCAGTTCTTC. It translates to CASSLFPGGTIHNEQFF.